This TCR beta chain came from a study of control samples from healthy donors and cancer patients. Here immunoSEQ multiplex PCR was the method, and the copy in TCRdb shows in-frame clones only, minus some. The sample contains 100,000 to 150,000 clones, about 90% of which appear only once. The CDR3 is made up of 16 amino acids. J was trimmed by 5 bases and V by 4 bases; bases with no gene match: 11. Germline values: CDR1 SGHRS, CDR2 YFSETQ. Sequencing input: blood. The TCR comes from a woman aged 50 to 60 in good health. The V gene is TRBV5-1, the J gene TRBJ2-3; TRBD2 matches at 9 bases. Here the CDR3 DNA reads TGCGCCAGCAGCCGCGGGGCGGGGGGGCGGATAGATACGCAGTATTTT. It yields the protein CASSRGAGGRIDTQYF. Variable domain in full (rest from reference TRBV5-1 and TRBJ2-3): KAGVTQTPRYLIKTRGQQVTLSCSPISGHRSVSWYQQTPGQGLQFLFEYFSETQRNKGNFPGRFSGRQFSNSRSEMNVSTLELGDSALYLCASSRGAGGRIDTQYFGPGTRLTVL.